The next 26 T cell receptor beta chains were all read from a single sample in a study of patients and donors after allogeneic stem cell transplantation. TCRdb called the RT-PCR reads again in MiXCR, with one record for every CDR3 protein. The sample carries around 160,000 distinct CDR3 sequences, approximately 30% recorded once. Sequences were obtained from blood, either unsorted or a sorted T cell fraction (not recorded which). The receptors here all came from a human donor who was either an allogeneic HSCT recipient or a stem cell or donor lymphocyte infusion donor (not recorded which). It is not recorded whose cells these are; they may come from a transplant donor.

CDR3 protein: CASSLARGSSTDTQYF. Written as DNA, the CDR3 is TGTGCCAGCAGCTTAGCGAGAGGATCTAGCACAGATACGCAGTATTTT. V and J are TRBV7-9 and TRBJ2-3; D uncertain. Trimming pared 0 bases from V and 0 bases from J, leaving 10 bases between. The CDR3 is 16 amino acids. Germline assignment: CDR1 SEHNR and CDR2 FQNEAQ (reference sequence).

This clonotype has a handful of counts. The rearrangement uses TRBV5-1 and TRBJ1-5; a possible D gene is TRBD1 (6 bases). In germline, CDR1 is SGHRS, CDR2 YFSETQ. The V end lost 4 bases, the J end lost 4 bases, and 15 bases lay between the germline ends. The CDR3 has 15 amino acids. The CDR3 spells CASSPRGGRNQPQHF. The CDR3 bases are TGCGCCAGCAGCCCCCGGGGGGGCCGGAATCAGCCCCAGCATTTT.

This clonotype was counted a few times. The V and J genes are TRBV10-3 and TRBJ1-5; maybe TRBD1 (6 bases). The CDR3 spans 15 residues. CDR1 is ENHRY, CDR2 SYGVKD, per germline. Trimming shortened V by 0 bases and J by 5 bases, and 11 bases separated the two germline ends. For the CDR3, the DNA is TGTGCCATCAGTGAGTCGCTGGGGGGCCATCAGCCCCAGCATTTT. This codes for CAISESLGGHQPQHF.

V usage is TRBV9 and J usage is TRBJ2-7, with D tentatively TRBD2 (6 bases). CDR1 and CDR2 from the germline V gene are SGDLS and YYNGEE. This CDR3 is 15 amino acids long. V was cut by 5 bases and J by 1 base, with 16 bases left in between. CDR3 bases: TGTGCCAGCAGTCGTGGGGCTAGCGTTTCCTACGAGCAGTACTTC. The encoded protein is CASSRGASVSYEQYF.

The rearrangement uses TRBV14 and TRBJ2-2, with 14 nucleotides matching TRBD2. CDR1 is SGHDN, CDR2 FVKESK, per germline. The length of the CDR3 is 20 residues. The V and J ends lost 1 base and 4 bases, in that order; junction bases with no gene match: 11. CDR3 nucleotide sequence: TGTGCCAGCAGCCAAGCGCGACTAGCGGGAGGGCCCGTTTGCACCGGGGAGCTGTTTTTT. Translated, it gives CASSQARLAGGPVCTGELFF.

The genes are TRBV5-1 and TRBJ2-3; weak D call: TRBD2 (6 bases). The CDR3 spans 15 residues. Germline CDR1 and CDR2: SGHRS and YFSETQ. V gave up 0 bases and J gave up 2 bases, with 10 bases separating them. This chain's CDR3 is CASSLGTTLTDTQYF. Written as DNA, the CDR3 is TGCGCCAGCAGCTTGGGGACTACCCTCACAGATACGCAGTATTTT.

This clonotype was seen a few times. The chain links TRBV4-3 to TRBJ2-3; 9 positions match TRBD2. V dropped 4 bases and J dropped 0; count of bases not matched to a gene: 8. The CDR3 is 17 amino acids. Looked up from germline, CDR1 is LGHNA and CDR2 is YSLEER. The CDR3 loop reads CASSRVTSGTSTDTQYF. CDR3 bases: TGCGCCAGCAGCCGCGTGACTAGCGGAACTAGCACAGATACGCAGTATTTT.

The chain is built from TRBV7-9 and TRBJ2-1, with TRBD2 matching over 13 bases. V lost 5 bases to trimming and J lost 7 bases; unmatched junction nucleotides: 5. CDR1 and CDR2 (germline): SEHNR, FQNEAQ (reference sequence). The CDR3 is made up of 15 amino acids. The CDR3 nucleotides are TGTGCCAGCAGCGAAGGACTAGCGGGAGTAAATGAGCAGTTCTTC. As protein: CASSEGLAGVNEQFF.

This rearrangement joins TRBV5-1 to TRBJ1-2; D might be TRBD1 (6 bases). The CDR3 has 14 residues. CDR1 is SGHRS, CDR2 YFSETQ, per germline. Deletions cut 3 bases from V and 6 bases from J, with 15 bases between. The CDR3 spells CASSSHGAGDGYTF. The CDR3 DNA sequence: TGCGCCAGCAGCTCCCACGGGGCAGGGGATGGCTACACCTTC.

This clonotype was counted many times. The chain uses TRBV20-1 and TRBJ1-6; 10 positions match TRBD1. Germline CDR1 is DFQATT and CDR2 is SNEGSKA (reference sequence). With 6 bases clipped from V and 9 bases from J, the junction kept 5 bases outside the gene matches. The CDR3 consists of 13 residues. Written as DNA, the CDR3 is TGCAGTGCAGCCGGGACAGGGGTTTCACCCCTCCACTTT. Translated: CSAAGTGVSPLHF.

The chain recombines TRBV7-9 with TRBJ2-1; no reliable D call. V lost 4 bases and J lost 6, with 13 bases in between. The CDR3 is 14 amino acids. Germline lookup yields CDR1 SEHNR and CDR2 FQNEAQ (reference sequence). The CDR3 here is CASSSPALVNEQFF. CDR3 in DNA: TGTGCCAGCAGCTCCCCCGCGTTAGTCAATGAGCAGTTCTTC.

This clonotype was recorded a few times. The rearrangement uses TRBV6-5 and TRBJ2-1; perhaps TRBD2 as D (5 bases). Between the trimmed V and J ends, which lost 2 bases and 8 bases, there was a span of 16 bases. Per germline, CDR1 MNHEY and CDR2 SVGAGI. The CDR3 contains 15 residues. This CDR3 is CASSYGDEGGDEQFF. The CDR3 bases are TGTGCCAGCAGTTACGGTGACGAAGGAGGCGATGAGCAGTTCTTC.

The chain is built from TRBV9 and TRBJ1-1, with D perhaps TRBD1 (6 bases). The CDR3 sequence is 13 residues long. Germline CDR1 SGDLS, CDR2 YYNGEE. V gave up 3 bases and J gave up 4 bases, with 10 bases separating them. CDR3 sequence reads: CASSARGSTEAFF. Here the CDR3 DNA reads TGTGCCAGCAGCGCCAGGGGAAGCACTGAAGCTTTCTTT.

CDR3 amino acids: CASSYSGGLDTQYF. The CDR3 region has the DNA TGTGCCAGCAGTTACTCTGGGGGATTAGATACGCAGTATTTT. This chain connects TRBV6-2 or TRBV6-3 to TRBJ2-3; possibly TRBD1 or TRBD2 for D (5 bases each). Germline CDR1 and CDR2: MNHEY and SVGEGT. Trimming shortened V by 0 bases and J by 5 bases, and 9 bases separated the two germline ends. The CDR3 has 14 amino acids.

This clonotype was seen ten or more times. J is TRBJ1-4 and V is TRBV12-3 or TRBV12-4, with D unresolved. The CDR3 totals 14 residues. Between the trimmed V and J ends, which lost 8 bases and 10 bases, there was a span of 20 bases. CDR3 sequence reads: CASGPLPEAGKLFF. In nucleotides, the CDR3 is TGTGCCAGCGGACCGCTCCCCGAAGCCGGAAAACTGTTTTTT.

This clonotype has ten or more counts. The rearrangement uses TRBV29-1 and TRBJ1-2, with TRBD1 matching 11 bases. The CDR3 runs 14 residues. CDR1 and CDR2 (germline): SQVTM, ANQGSEA. J was trimmed by 4 bases and V by 5 bases; bases with no gene match: 6. For the CDR3, the DNA is TGCAGCGTTTTAGGACAGGGGGCTGCCTATGGCTACACCTTC. Translated: CSVLGQGAAYGYTF. Full variable domain (rest looked up from reference TRBV29-1 and TRBJ1-2): SAVISQKPSRDICQRGTSLTIQCQVDSQVTMMFWYRQQPGQSLTLIATANQGSEATYESGFVIDKFPISRPNLTFSTLTVSNMSPEDSSIYLCSVLGQGAAYGYTFGSGTRLTVV.

The chain has TRBV20-1 and TRBJ2-1; 10 nucleotides match TRBD2. V shed 4 bases and J 3 bases; nucleotides not matched to a gene: 3. The CDR3 length is 14 residues. Germline values: CDR1 DFQATT, CDR2 SNEGSKA (reference sequence). CDR3 coding DNA: TGCAGTGCTACAAGCGGGAGGGTCTACAATGAGCAGTTCTTC. This translates into CSATSGRVYNEQFF.

This clonotype was observed a few times. This rearrangement joins TRBV6-2 or TRBV6-3 to TRBJ2-1; 13 bases fit TRBD2. V lost 2 bases to trimming and J lost 7 bases; unmatched junction nucleotides: 5. The length of the CDR3 is 16 residues. Germline CDR1 MNHEY, CDR2 SVGEGT. The CDR3, as DNA: TGTGCCAGCAGTTACACTCCGGGACTAGCGGGAAATGAGCAGTTCTTC. Encoded protein: CASSYTPGLAGNEQFF.

The genes are TRBV28 and TRBJ1-1; no clear D. This CDR3 is 12 amino acids long. Germline V gene lookup returns CDR1 MDHEN and CDR2 SYDVKM. Trimming stripped 1 base from V and 11 bases from J, with 11 bases between. The CDR3 sequence is CASSLSGSMAFF. In DNA, the CDR3 is TGTGCCAGCAGTTTATCAGGAAGTATGGCTTTCTTT.

The genes are TRBV10-3 and TRBJ2-7; 10 bases line up with TRBD2. This CDR3 contains 14 residues. Germline V gives CDR1 ENHRY, CDR2 SYGVKD. Trimming at V came to 8 bases and at J to 6 bases, leaving 10 bases not matched to a gene. In DNA form, the CDR3 reads TGTGCCATCTCCCCAGCGGGAGGGCCTGGCGAGCAGTACTTC. Translation gives CAISPAGGPGEQYF.

The chain joins TRBV6-6 to TRBJ1-1, with TRBD1 identical over 10 bases. The V gene's germline CDR1 is MNHNY and CDR2 SVGAGI (reference sequence). Trimming removed 7 bases from V and 2 bases from J; junction bases left unmatched: 13. The CDR3 has 17 residues. The chain's CDR3 is CASISRQGASFNTEAFF. The CDR3 DNA follows: TGTGCCAGCATTTCGCGACAGGGGGCATCTTTTAACACTGAAGCTTTCTTT.

V usage is TRBV12-3 or TRBV12-4 and J usage is TRBJ2-1, with 9 bases that match TRBD2. Losses at the gene ends were 6 bases for V and 0 bases for J; bases not matched to a gene: 6. CDR3 length: 16 residues. CDR3 in DNA: TGTGCCAGCAGAATGACTAGCGGTTCCTCCTACAATGAGCAGTTCTTC. Protein sequence: CASRMTSGSSYNEQFF.

This clonotype was picked up a small number of times. This chain uses TRBV20-1 with TRBJ2-1; possible D gene TRBD1, 5 bases. Trimming took off 3 bases at V and 4 bases at J, with 13 bases between the two ends. Germline lookup yields CDR1 DFQATT and CDR2 SNEGSKA (reference sequence). The CDR3 has 14 residues. CDR3 amino acids: CSASQRYRYNEQFF. DNA of the CDR3: TGCAGTGCTAGTCAGAGGTACAGGTACAATGAGCAGTTCTTC.

The chain employs TRBV20-1 and TRBJ2-3, with 7 nucleotides matching TRBD1. The V gene end was trimmed by 0 bases and the J gene end by 6 bases; junction bases not matched to a gene: 12. There are 16 residues in the CDR3. CDR1 and CDR2 from the germline V gene are DFQATT and SNEGSKA (reference sequence). The CDR3 protein is CSARDWGQGESDTQYF. Here the CDR3 DNA reads TGCAGTGCTAGAGATTGGGGGCAGGGGGAGTCGGATACGCAGTATTTT.

The V gene is TRBV3-1, the J gene TRBJ2-7; D is perhaps TRBD1 (6 bases). CDR3 length: 14 residues. With 1 base removed from V and 3 bases from J, the gap between germline ends came to 10 bases. CDR1 is LGHDT, CDR2 YNNKEL, per germline (reference sequence). The CDR3 DNA reads TGTGCCAGCAGCCAAGGGTGGACAGACTACGAGCAGTACTTC. Translating gives CASSQGWTDYEQYF.

The chain links TRBV11-2 to TRBJ2-3, with D maybe TRBD2 (6 bases). CDR1 is SGHAT and CDR2 is FQNNGV in the germline V gene. V was clipped by 1 base and J by 1 base, with 12 bases between them. CDR3 length: 16 amino acids. CDR3 amino acids: CASSLVPGVGTDTQYF. Written as DNA, the CDR3 is TGTGCCAGCAGCTTAGTACCGGGAGTGGGCACAGATACGCAGTATTTT.